This T cell receptor (beta chain) was sequenced during a study of T cell responses to AZD1222 COVID-19 vaccine. Study-wide background: Second-dose groups at about 4 or about 12 weeks were pooled. Study observations and caveats: Dominant CD4 TCR responses targeted spike regions 160-218 and 743-854. The donors showed a predominance of white British ancestry and of females, with possible underestimation of clonal diversity. Only a handful of AZD1222 recipients tested seropositive at baseline.

Using immunoSEQ multiplex PCR, the repertoire was profiled, and TCRdb retains in-frame clones only, with some absent. The repertoire holds 95,000 to 150,000 clones, with around 89% as singletons. As to this clone: Its antigen remains unidentified.

This TCR derives from an adult in good health. Specimen: peripheral blood, collected on day 0 of AZD1222 vaccination.

Here the CDR3 DNA reads TGTGCCATCAGTGAGACACAGGGGGGGACGTCCTATGGCTACACCTTC. The encoded protein is CAISETQGGTSYGYTF. The chain carries TRBV10-3 and TRBJ1-2, with 8 bases aligning to TRBD1. The length of the CDR3 is 16 residues. The V gene's germline CDR1 is ENHRY and CDR2 SYGVKD. The V segment lost 2 bases and the J segment 4 bases; nucleotides outside the gene matches: 9.